The 11 T cell receptor beta chains in this list originate from one sample, sequenced in a study of blood T cells in healthy people across ages. The second PCR ran roughly 6 to 11 cycles with a sample-barcoded 5' primer and J-beta primers. Each CDR3 protein gets one entry after TCRdb re-called the 5' RACE reads with MiXCR. The table shows around 900,000 distinct CDR3 sequences, with under 30% occurring only once. The sequencing input was blood. These receptors were collected from an elderly woman in good health.

This clonotype was picked up a small number of times. The chain has TRBV6-5 and TRBJ2-3; D is uncertain. V dropped 7 bases and J dropped 4 bases, with 15 bases sitting between them. The germline V gene has CDR1 MNHEY and CDR2 SVGAGI. CDR3 size: 14 residues. The CDR3 coding sequence is TGTGCCAGCACCCCACCCTATGGGCCAGATACGCAGTATTTT. Its translation is CASTPPYGPDTQYF.

The chain joins TRBV28 to TRBJ1-6, with unresolved D. V lost 4 bases to trimming and J lost 7 bases, with 17 bases between them. Germline loops: CDR1 MDHEN, CDR2 SYDVKM. This CDR3 is built from 16 residues. The CDR3 sequence: CASSSPRGGENSPLHF. The CDR3 DNA reads TGTGCCAGCAGTTCCCCCCGGGGTGGAGAGAATTCACCCCTCCACTTT.

V and J are TRBV19 and TRBJ2-7, with a possible D match to TRBD1 (5 bases). In germline, CDR1 is LNHDA, CDR2 SQIVND (reference sequence). This CDR3 is 14 amino acids long. V was trimmed by 1 base and J by 4 bases, leaving 11 bases between them. This CDR3 reads CASSIGTPGYEQYF. The CDR3 DNA is TGTGCCAGTAGTATAGGGACACCTGGATACGAGCAGTACTTC.

This clonotype was seen many times. CDR3 bases: TGCAGCGTTGTAGGGGGGGGCCGGGCCCCAGAGACCCAGTACTTC. Protein sequence: CSVVGGGRAPETQYF. J is TRBJ2-5 and V is TRBV29-1; tentatively, D is TRBD2 (7 bases). Between the trimmed V and J ends, which lost 4 bases and 4 bases, there was a span of 19 bases. The CDR3 is made up of 15 amino acids. Germline V lookup: CDR1 SQVTM, CDR2 ANQGSEA.

There are a few counts of this clonotype. This chain uses TRBV19 with TRBJ2-7, with a possible D match to TRBD1 (6 bases). There are 13 residues in the CDR3. Germline CDR1 is LNHDA and CDR2 is SQIVND (reference sequence). The germline V and J ends were trimmed by 3 bases and 3 bases, with 9 bases remaining between them. The CDR3 reads CASSIGTNYEQYF. The CDR3 nucleotides are TGTGCCAGTAGTATTGGGACAAACTACGAGCAGTACTTC.

This clonotype was seen more than once but under ten times. The junction shows a germline mismatch at one end, possibly a read error. The chain uses TRBV2 and TRBJ1-4; 10 bases fit TRBD1. Germline CDR1 is SNHLY and CDR2 is FYNNEI. The CDR3 consists of 13 residues. The CDR3 here is CASRDRGREKRFF. The CDR3 region has the DNA TGTGCCAGTCGGGACAGGGGACGTGAAAAACGGTTTTTT.

V is TRBV19 and J is TRBJ1-5; D is perhaps TRBD1 (5 bases). Germline CDR1 is LNHDA and CDR2 is SQIVND (reference sequence). The length of the CDR3 is 15 residues. The V end lost 7 bases, the J end lost 0 bases, and 13 bases lay between the germline ends. Here the CDR3 reads CASTRWGLSNQPQHF. CDR3 nucleotides: TGTGCCAGTACCCGCTGGGGCCTTAGCAATCAGCCCCAGCATTTT.

Turning to this clonotype: A much larger clone lies a single base off, so this may be a read error. CDR3 sequence reads: CASSYVQANYGQYF. The CDR3 DNA reads as TGTGCCAGCAGCTACGTCCAGGCCAACTACGGGCAGTACTTC. The rearrangement uses TRBV7-9 and TRBJ2-7; no clear D gene. The CDR3 has 14 residues. The germline CDR1 and CDR2 sequences are SEHNR and FQNEAQ (reference sequence).

The chain uses TRBV6-5 and TRBJ1-4, with TRBD1 matching over 9 bases. The CDR3 runs 15 residues. V dropped 0 bases and J dropped 6; count of bases not matched to a gene: 2. Germline V gives CDR1 MNHEY, CDR2 SVGAGI. CDR3 residues: CASSYSGTGYEKLFF. The CDR3 DNA follows: TGTGCCAGCAGTTACTCCGGGACAGGGTATGAAAAACTGTTTTTT.

As for this clonotype: Germline and junction disagree at one end, which may indicate a read error. The CDR3: CSVRGARNQPQHF. The CDR3 DNA is TGCAGTGTTAGAGGCGCGAGGAATCAGCCCCAGCATTTT. V is TRBV20-1 and J is TRBJ1-5; D is ambiguous. The germline gives CDR1 DFQATT, CDR2 SNEGSKA (reference sequence). The CDR3 spans 13 residues.

This clonotype was seen ten or more times. V is TRBV7-9 and J is TRBJ2-1; 9 nucleotides agree with TRBD2. Germline CDR1 reads SEHNR; CDR2 reads FQNEAQ (reference sequence). The CDR3 length is 16 residues. Germline trimming cut 1 base from V and 5 bases from J; bases unmatched to any gene: 6. The CDR3 nucleotides are TGTGCCAGCAGCTTAGTTGGACTAGCGCCGCACAATGAGCAGTTCTTC. Translation: CASSLVGLAPHNEQFF.